This entry lists 2 T cell receptor beta chains sequenced from one sample in a study of blood T cell repertoires in COVID-19. Generated by immunoSEQ multiplex PCR, the TCRdb table keeps only in-frame clones and is missing some. The sample lists about 190,000 clones, roughly 90% occurring once. Sequencing was performed on peripheral blood. These receptors came from a man in his forties or fifties with acute or convalescent COVID-19.

The count of this clone is one. The CDR3 is CASSYPGLAGAAEQFF. CDR3 nucleotide sequence: TGTGCCAGCAGTTACCCCGGACTAGCGGGAGCAGCTGAGCAGTTCTTC. The genes are TRBV6-6 and TRBJ2-1, with 13 bases identical to TRBD2. The V gene end was trimmed by 2 bases and the J gene end by 9 bases; junction bases not matched to a gene: 7. CDR1 and CDR2 (germline): MNHNY, SVGAGI (reference sequence). This CDR3 has 16 residues.

The genes are TRBV27 and TRBJ1-2; 7 bases are a match to TRBD1. The V and J ends lost 0 bases and 5 bases, in that order; junction bases with no gene match: 6. CDR3 length equals 15 residues. Per the germline V gene, CDR1 is MNHEY and CDR2 is SMNVEV (reference sequence). The CDR3 nucleotides are TGTGCCAGCAGTTTATCTTTGACAGGGATGTATGGCTACACCTTC. Its protein product is CASSLSLTGMYGYTF.